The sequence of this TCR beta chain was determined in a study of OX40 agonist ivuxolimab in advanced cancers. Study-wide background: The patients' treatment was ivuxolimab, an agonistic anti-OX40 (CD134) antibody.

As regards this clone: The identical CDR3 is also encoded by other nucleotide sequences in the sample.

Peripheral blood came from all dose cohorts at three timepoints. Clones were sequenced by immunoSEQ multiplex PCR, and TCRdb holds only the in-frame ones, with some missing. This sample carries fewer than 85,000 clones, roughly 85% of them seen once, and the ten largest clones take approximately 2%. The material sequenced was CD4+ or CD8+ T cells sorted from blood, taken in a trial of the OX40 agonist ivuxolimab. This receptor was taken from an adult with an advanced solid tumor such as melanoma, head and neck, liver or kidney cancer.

CDR3 in amino acids: CASSLGSSYNEQFF. For the CDR3, the DNA is TGCGCCAGCAGCTTGGGGAGCTCCTACAATGAGCAGTTCTTC. The chain carries TRBV5-1 and TRBJ2-1, with no clear D. The CDR3 loop spans 14 amino acids. V lost 0 bases, J lost 0 bases, and 4 bases lay in between. Germline lookup yields CDR1 SGHRS and CDR2 YFSETQ.